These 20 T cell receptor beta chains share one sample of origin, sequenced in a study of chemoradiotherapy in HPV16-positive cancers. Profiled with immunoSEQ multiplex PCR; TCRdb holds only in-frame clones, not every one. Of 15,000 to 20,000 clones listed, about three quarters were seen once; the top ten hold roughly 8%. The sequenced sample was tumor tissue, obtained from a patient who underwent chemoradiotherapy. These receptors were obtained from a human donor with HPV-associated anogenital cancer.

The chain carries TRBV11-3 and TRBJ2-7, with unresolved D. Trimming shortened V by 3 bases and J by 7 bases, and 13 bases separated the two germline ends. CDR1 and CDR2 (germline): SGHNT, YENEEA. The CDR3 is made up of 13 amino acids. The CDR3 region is CASSFAATEEQYF. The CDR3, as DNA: TGTGCCAGCAGCTTTGCTGCTACCGAAGAGCAGTACTTC.

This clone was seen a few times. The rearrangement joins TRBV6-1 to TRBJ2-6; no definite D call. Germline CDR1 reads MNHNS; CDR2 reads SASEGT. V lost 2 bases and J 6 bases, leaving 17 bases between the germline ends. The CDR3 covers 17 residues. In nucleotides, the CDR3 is TGTGCCAGCAGTGAAACGATGGGTCGTCCTGAGGCCAACGTCCTGACTTTC. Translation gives CASSETMGRPEANVLTF.

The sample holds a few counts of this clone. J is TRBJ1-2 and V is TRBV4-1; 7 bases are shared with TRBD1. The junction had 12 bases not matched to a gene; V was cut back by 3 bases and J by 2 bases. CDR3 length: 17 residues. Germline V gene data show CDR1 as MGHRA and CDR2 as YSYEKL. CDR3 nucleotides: TGCGCCAGCAGCCACCCCCCCGGACAGGTTTCAAACTATGGCTACACCTTC. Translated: CASSHPPGQVSNYGYTF.

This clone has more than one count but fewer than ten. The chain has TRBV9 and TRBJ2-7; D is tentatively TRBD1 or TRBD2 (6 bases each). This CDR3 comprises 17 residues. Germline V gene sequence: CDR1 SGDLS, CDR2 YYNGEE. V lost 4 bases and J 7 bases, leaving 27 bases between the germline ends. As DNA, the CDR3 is TGTGCCAGCAGCCTGACGGGCGGACAGACGGGGACTTTTGAGCAGTACTTC. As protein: CASSLTGGQTGTFEQYF.

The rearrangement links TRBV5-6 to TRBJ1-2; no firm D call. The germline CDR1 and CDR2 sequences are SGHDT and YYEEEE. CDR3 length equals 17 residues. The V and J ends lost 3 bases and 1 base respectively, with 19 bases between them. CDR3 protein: CASSSWKHLQFNYGYTF. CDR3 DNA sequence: TGTGCCAGCAGCTCTTGGAAACACCTACAGTTTAACTATGGCTACACCTTC.

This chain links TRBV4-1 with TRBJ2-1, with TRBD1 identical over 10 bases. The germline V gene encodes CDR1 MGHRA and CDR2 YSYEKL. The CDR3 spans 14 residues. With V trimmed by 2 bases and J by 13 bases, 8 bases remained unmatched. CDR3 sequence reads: CASSQRDRGSGQFF. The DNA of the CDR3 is TGCGCCAGCAGCCAACGGGACAGGGGCTCCGGTCAGTTCTTC.

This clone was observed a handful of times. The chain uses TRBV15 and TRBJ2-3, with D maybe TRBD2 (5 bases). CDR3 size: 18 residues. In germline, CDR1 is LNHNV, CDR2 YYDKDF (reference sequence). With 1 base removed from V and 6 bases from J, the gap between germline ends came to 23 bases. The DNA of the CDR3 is TGTGCCACCAGCAGAGTTGAGTACGGCAGCCCGGAGGACGATACGCAGTATTTT. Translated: CATSRVEYGSPEDDTQYF.

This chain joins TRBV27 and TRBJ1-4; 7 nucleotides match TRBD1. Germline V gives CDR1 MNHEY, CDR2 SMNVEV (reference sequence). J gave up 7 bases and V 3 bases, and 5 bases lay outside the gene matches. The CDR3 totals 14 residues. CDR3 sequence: CASSLYRGGEKLFF. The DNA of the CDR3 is TGTGCCAGCAGTTTGTACAGGGGAGGTGAAAAACTGTTTTTT.

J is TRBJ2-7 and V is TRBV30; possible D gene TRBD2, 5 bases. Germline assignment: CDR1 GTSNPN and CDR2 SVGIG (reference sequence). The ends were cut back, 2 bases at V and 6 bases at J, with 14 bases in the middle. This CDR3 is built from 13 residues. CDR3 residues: CAWSRYEGSEQYF. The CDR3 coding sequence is TGTGCCTGGAGTAGGTATGAGGGCTCCGAGCAGTACTTC.

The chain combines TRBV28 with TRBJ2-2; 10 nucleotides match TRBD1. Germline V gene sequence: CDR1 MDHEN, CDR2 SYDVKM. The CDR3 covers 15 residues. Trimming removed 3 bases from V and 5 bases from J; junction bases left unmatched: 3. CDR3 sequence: CASSFGDRGTGELFF. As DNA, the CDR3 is TGTGCCAGCAGTTTTGGGGACAGGGGTACCGGGGAGCTGTTTTTT.

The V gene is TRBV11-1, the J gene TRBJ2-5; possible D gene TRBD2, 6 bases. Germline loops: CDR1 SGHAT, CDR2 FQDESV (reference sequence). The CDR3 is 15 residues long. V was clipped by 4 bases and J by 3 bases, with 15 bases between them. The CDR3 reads CASSSLGTREETQYF. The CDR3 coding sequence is TGTGCCAGCAGCTCCCTCGGGACTCGGGAAGAGACCCAGTACTTC.

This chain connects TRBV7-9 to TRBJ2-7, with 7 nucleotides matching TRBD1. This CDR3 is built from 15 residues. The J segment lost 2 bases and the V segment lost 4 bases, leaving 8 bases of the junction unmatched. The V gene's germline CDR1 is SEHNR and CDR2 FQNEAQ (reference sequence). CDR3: CASSSGTAIPYEQYF. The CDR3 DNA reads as TGTGCCAGCAGCTCCGGGACAGCTATTCCCTACGAGCAGTACTTC.

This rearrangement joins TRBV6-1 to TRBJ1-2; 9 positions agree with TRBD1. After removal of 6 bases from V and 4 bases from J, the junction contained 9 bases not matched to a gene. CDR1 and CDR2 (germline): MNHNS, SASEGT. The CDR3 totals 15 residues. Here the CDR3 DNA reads TGTGCCAGCAGCCCCGGGACAGGGAAAGGCTATGGCTACACCTTC. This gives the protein CASSPGTGKGYGYTF.

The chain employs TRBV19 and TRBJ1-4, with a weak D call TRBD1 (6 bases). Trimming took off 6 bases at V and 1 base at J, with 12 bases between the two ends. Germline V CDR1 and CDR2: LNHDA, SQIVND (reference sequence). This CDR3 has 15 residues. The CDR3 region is CASREGQKTNEKLFF. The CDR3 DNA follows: TGTGCCAGTAGGGAAGGACAGAAAACTAATGAAAAACTGTTTTTT.

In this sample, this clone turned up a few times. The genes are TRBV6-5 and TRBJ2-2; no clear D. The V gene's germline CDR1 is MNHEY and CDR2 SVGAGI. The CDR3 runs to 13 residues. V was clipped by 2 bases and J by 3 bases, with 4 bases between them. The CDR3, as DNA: TGTGCCAGCAGTTACGTGGACACCGGGGAGCTGTTTTTT. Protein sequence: CASSYVDTGELFF.

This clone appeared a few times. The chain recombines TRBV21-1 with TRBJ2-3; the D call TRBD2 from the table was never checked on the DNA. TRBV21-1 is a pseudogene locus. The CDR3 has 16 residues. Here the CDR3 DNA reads TGTGCCAGCAGCAAAGCGCAATCGGCGGGCACAGATACGCAGTATTTT. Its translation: CASSKAQSAGTDTQYF.

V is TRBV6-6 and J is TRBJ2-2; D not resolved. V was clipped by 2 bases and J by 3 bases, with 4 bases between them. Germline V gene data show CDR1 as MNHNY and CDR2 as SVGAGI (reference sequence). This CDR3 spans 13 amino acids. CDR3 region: CASSYVDTGELFF. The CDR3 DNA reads TGTGCCAGCAGTTACGTGGACACCGGGGAGCTGTTTTTT.

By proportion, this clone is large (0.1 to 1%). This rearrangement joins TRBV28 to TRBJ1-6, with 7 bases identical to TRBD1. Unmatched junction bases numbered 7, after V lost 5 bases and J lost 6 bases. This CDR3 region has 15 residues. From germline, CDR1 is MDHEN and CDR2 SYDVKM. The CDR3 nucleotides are TGTGCCAGCAGTCGGTGGGGACAGCGTAATTCACCCCTCCACTTT. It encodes CASSRWGQRNSPLHF. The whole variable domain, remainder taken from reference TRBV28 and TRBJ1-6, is DVKVTQSSRYLVKRTGEKVFLECVQDMDHENMFWYRQDPGLGLRLIYFSYDVKMKEKGDIPEGYSVSREKKERFSLILESASTNQTSMYLCASSRWGQRNSPLHFGNGTRLTVT.

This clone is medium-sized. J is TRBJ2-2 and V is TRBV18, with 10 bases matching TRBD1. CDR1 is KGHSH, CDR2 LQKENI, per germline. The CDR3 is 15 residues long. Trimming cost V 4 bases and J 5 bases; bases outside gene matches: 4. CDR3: CASSRPGQGTGELFF. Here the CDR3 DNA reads TGTGCCAGCTCACGACCGGGACAGGGGACCGGGGAGCTGTTTTTT.

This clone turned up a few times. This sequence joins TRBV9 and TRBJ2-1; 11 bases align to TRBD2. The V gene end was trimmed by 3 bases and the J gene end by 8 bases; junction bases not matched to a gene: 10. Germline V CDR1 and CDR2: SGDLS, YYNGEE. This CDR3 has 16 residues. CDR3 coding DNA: TGTGCCAGCAGCGGAGACGTAGCGGGGGGGCTACATGAGCAGTTCTTC. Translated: CASSGDVAGGLHEQFF.